The clone carrying this T cell receptor (gamma chain) was recorded a few times. Its target is not known. This sample is part of a study of Vδ1+ human thymocytes. Points from the study as a whole: Thymic TRG and TRD repertoires appeared highly polyclonal, with Gaussian CDR3 length distributions. About 20% of thymic delta-chain sequences were Vdelta2, with few Vdelta3, unlike blood Vdelta1+ controls. Bulk repertoire data may be misinterpreted because of unexpected Vdelta2 sequences.

Trimming cost V 4 bases and J 11 bases; bases outside gene matches: 5. In germline, CDR1 is VINAFY, CDR2 YDVSNSKD. The CDR3 totals 10 residues. Thymocytes were sorted as CD3+ TCRVdelta1+ TCRVdelta2- after alphabeta T cell depletion. The template was reverse-transcribed extracted RNA. Multiplex PCR used pooled V-gene forward primers and a constant-region reverse primer to amplify CDR3s. TCRdb used CATT to re-call clones from the multiplex PCR reads. The data show over 25,000 gamma-chain clones, around 18% seen once. The chain employs TRGV5 and TRGJ1 or TRGJ2. This TCR derives from a boy under two years old who had congenital heart surgery. Sequencing was done on a sample of Vdelta1+ gamma-delta thymocytes from the thymus. Subset reported: FACS-sorted CD3+ TCRalphabeta- TCRVdelta1+ TCRVdelta2- thymocytes. DNA for the CDR3: TGTGCCACCTGGGAGGCGGAGAAACTCTTT. Encoded protein: CATWEAEKLF.